The 15 T cell receptor beta chains below come from one sample, sequenced in a study of T cells in Graves' hyperthyroidism and ophthalmopathy. Amplification of TCR beta CDR3 regions was performed using RNA transcripts as template. First-round RT-PCR of the TCR CDR3 relied on the HTBI primer set. TCRdb fed the multiplex PCR reads into MiXCR, producing one record per CDR3 protein. The sample contains more than 350,000 distinct CDR3 sequences, 15% of which appear only once. The sequencing sample was made of blood. The receptor source for this set is a woman aged 55-70 years with Graves' ophthalmopathy.

This clonotype was found many times. The V call is TRBV20-1, the J call TRBJ2-3; 11 bases agree with TRBD2. The CDR3 runs 17 residues. J gave up 1 base and V 6 bases, and 12 bases lay outside the gene matches. Germline lookup yields CDR1 DFQATT and CDR2 SNEGSKA (reference sequence). CDR3 protein: CSASTSGGESGTDTQYF. For the CDR3, the DNA is TGCAGTGCAAGCACTAGCGGGGGTGAGAGTGGCACAGATACGCAGTATTTT.

The V gene is TRBV5-5, the J gene TRBJ1-2; D ambiguous. The V end lost 3 bases, the J end lost 1 base, and 13 bases lay between the germline ends. The CDR3 covers 15 residues. The V gene's germline CDR1 is SGHKS and CDR2 YYEKEE (reference sequence). CDR3 protein: CASSSSPPINYGYTF. The CDR3 DNA sequence: TGTGCCAGCAGCTCATCCCCGCCCATTAACTATGGCTACACCTTC.

V gene TRBV12-5 combines with J gene TRBJ2-2, with 10 nucleotides matching TRBD2. The CDR3 is 15 amino acids. Germline CDR1 reads LGHNT; CDR2 reads FRNRAP. V was pared by 6 bases and J by 7 bases, with 8 bases of the junction left unmatched. The CDR3 DNA reads as TGTGCTAGTGGCTCTAGCGGGAGAAGGGTCGGGGAGCTGTTTTTT. Amino acids: CASGSSGRRVGELFF.

The rearrangement links TRBV5-4 to TRBJ2-6; possible D gene TRBD2, 6 bases. The CDR3 consists of 17 residues. Germline V CDR1 and CDR2: SGHNT, YYREEE (reference sequence). V was pared by 4 bases and J by 0 bases, with 14 bases between. Here the CDR3 reads CASSPGTSSSGANVLTF. The CDR3 nucleotides read TGTGCCAGCAGCCCCGGGACTTCAAGCTCTGGGGCCAACGTCCTGACTTTC.

This clonotype was seen at least ten times. V gene TRBV11-2 combines with J gene TRBJ2-7, with 8 bases fitting TRBD2. The CDR3 extends over 15 amino acids. Germline V CDR1 and CDR2: SGHAT, FQNNGV. J gave up 6 bases and V 3 bases, and 10 bases lay outside the gene matches. CDR3 amino acids: CASSFTGGVRSEQYF. CDR3 in DNA: TGTGCCAGCAGCTTCACCGGGGGGGTTCGGAGCGAGCAGTACTTC.

Here the CDR3 reads CASSLREVGSGPKHYEQYF. DNA of the CDR3: TGTGCCAGCAGCTTAAGGGAGGTCGGTTCAGGACCTAAACACTACGAGCAGTACTTC. V is TRBV7-9 and J is TRBJ2-7; D perhaps matches TRBD2 (6 bases). This CDR3 contains 19 residues. Germline CDR1 and CDR2: SEHNR and FQNEAQ (reference sequence). Trimming stripped 2 bases from V and 3 bases from J, with 26 bases between.

This clonotype was detected ten times or more. J is TRBJ2-5 and V is TRBV5-1, with D possibly being TRBD2 (6 bases). Germline CDR1 is SGHRS and CDR2 is YFSETQ. The CDR3 consists of 16 residues. Between the trimmed V and J ends, which lost 4 bases and 1 base, there was a span of 17 bases. CDR3 sequence reads: CASSRGGSGPQETQYF. In DNA, the CDR3 is TGCGCCAGCAGCCGGGGTGGTAGCGGACCCCAAGAGACCCAGTACTTC. The whole variable domain, filled in from reference TRBV5-1 and TRBJ2-5, reads KAGVTQTPRYLIKTRGQQVTLSCSPISGHRSVSWYQQTPGQGLQFLFEYFSETQRNKGNFPGRFSGRQFSNSRSEMNVSTLELGDSALYLCASSRGGSGPQETQYFGPGTRLLVL.

The table lists this clonotype with many counts. The V gene is TRBV6-2 or TRBV6-3, the J gene TRBJ2-2, with 8 bases matching TRBD2. CDR3 length: 15 residues. Losses at the gene ends were 2 bases for V and 1 base for J; bases not matched to a gene: 0. Germline CDR1 reads MNHEY; CDR2 reads SVGEGT. As DNA, the CDR3 is TGTGCCAGCAGTTACACTAGCGGGAACACCGGGGAGCTGTTTTTT. The encoded protein is CASSYTSGNTGELFF.

The chain links TRBV9 to TRBJ2-2; 8 nucleotides align to TRBD1. Germline CDR1 is SGDLS and CDR2 is YYNGEE. The length of the CDR3 is 16 residues. V lost 4 bases, J lost 1 base, and 6 bases stayed unmatched. The CDR3 spells CASSKGDRRNTGELFF. In DNA, the CDR3 is TGTGCCAGCAGCAAGGGGGACAGGCGGAACACCGGGGAGCTGTTTTTT.

The chain couples TRBV11-2 to TRBJ2-2; 10 bases match TRBD1. The CDR3 has 14 residues. Looked up from germline, CDR1 is SGHAT and CDR2 is FQNNGV. Germline trimming cut 7 bases from V and 7 bases from J; bases unmatched to any gene: 6. In nucleotides, the CDR3 is TGTGCCAGCACCAAGACAGGGGGCGGCGGGGAGCTGTTTTTT. Amino acid sequence: CASTKTGGGGELFF.

V usage is TRBV24-1 and J usage is TRBJ1-6; 7 nucleotides agree with TRBD1. The CDR3 length is 11 residues. After removal of 9 bases from V and 15 bases from J, the junction contained 7 bases not matched to a gene. Germline assignment: CDR1 KGHDR and CDR2 SFDVKD. Written as DNA, the CDR3 is TGTGCCACCGGGACAGAGCAGGACCTCCACTTT. This gives the protein CATGTEQDLHF.

This clonotype was counted many times. The V and J genes are TRBV3-1 and TRBJ2-7; TRBD1 matches at 8 bases. Germline V CDR1 and CDR2: LGHDT, YNNKEL (reference sequence). V shed 3 bases, J shed 10 bases, and the junction held 5 bases outside the gene matches. CDR3 length: 12 residues. CDR3 sequence reads: CASSHTGGDQYF. Here the CDR3 DNA reads TGTGCCAGCAGCCACACAGGGGGAGATCAGTACTTC.

This clonotype has a count of ten or more. The V gene is TRBV6-1, the J gene TRBJ2-7, with TRBD1 matching 10 bases. Germline lookup yields CDR1 MNHNS and CDR2 SASEGT. J was trimmed by 2 bases and V by 6 bases; bases with no gene match: 7. This CDR3 has 15 residues. The CDR3 DNA follows: TGTGCCAGCAGCCCACGACAGGGGGCGGCCTACGAGCAGTACTTC. It specifies CASSPRQGAAYEQYF.

The chain uses TRBV20-1 and TRBJ1-1; no definite D call. Looked up from germline, CDR1 is DFQATT and CDR2 is SNEGSKA (reference sequence). The V end was cut by 3 bases, the J end by 1 base, with 6 bases between. There are 12 residues in the CDR3. The CDR3, as DNA: TGCAGTGCTAGTAAGTCGAACACTGAAGCTTTCTTT. Translated: CSASKSNTEAFF.

This chain connects TRBV10-1 to TRBJ2-3; D might be TRBD2 (5 bases). Germline loops: CDR1 WNHNN, CDR2 SYGVQD (reference sequence). The ends were cut back, 0 bases at V and 4 bases at J, with 8 bases in the middle. This CDR3 spans 14 amino acids. The CDR3 DNA reads TGCGCCAGCAGTGAGTCGATGGGAGCAGATACGCAGTATTTT. Encoded protein: CASSESMGADTQYF.